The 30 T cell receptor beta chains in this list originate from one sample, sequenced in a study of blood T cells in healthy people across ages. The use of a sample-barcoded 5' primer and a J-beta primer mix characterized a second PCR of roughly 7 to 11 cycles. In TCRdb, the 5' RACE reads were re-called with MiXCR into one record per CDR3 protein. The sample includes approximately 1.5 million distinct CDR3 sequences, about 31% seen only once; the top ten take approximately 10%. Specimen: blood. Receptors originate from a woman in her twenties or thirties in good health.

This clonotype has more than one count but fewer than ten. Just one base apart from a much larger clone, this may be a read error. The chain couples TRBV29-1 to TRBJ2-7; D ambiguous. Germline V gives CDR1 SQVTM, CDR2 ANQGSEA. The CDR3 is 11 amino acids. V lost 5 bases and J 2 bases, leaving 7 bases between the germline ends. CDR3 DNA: TGCAGCGTTAGCACAGCCTACGAGCAGTACTTC. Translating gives CSVSTAYEQYF.

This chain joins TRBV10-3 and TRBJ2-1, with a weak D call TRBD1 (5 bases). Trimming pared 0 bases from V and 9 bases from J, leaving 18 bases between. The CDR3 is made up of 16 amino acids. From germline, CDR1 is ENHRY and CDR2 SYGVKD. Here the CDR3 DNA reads TGTGCCATCAGTGAGTCTGGGCGACACCTTGGGGCTGAGCAGTTCTTC. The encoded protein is CAISESGRHLGAEQFF.

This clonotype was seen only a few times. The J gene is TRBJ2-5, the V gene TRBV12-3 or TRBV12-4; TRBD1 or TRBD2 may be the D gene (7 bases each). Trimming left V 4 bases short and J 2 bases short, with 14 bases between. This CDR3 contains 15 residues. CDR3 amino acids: CASSSNQGGQETQYF. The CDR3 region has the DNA TGTGCCAGCAGTTCGAACCAGGGGGGGCAAGAGACCCAGTACTTC.

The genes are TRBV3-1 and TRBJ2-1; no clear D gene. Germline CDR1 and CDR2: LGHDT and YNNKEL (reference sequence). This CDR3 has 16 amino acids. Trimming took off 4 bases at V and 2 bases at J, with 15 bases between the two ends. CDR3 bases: TGTGCCAGCAGCCCATACCTTGAGGCCCCCTACAATGAGCAGTTCTTC. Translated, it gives CASSPYLEAPYNEQFF.

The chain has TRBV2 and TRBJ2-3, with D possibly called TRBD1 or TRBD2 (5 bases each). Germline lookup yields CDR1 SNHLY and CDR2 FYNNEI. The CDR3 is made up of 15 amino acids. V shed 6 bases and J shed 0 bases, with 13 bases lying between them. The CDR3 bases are TGTGCCAGCAGCCCAGGGACGTTCAGCACAGATACGCAGTATTTT. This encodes CASSPGTFSTDTQYF.

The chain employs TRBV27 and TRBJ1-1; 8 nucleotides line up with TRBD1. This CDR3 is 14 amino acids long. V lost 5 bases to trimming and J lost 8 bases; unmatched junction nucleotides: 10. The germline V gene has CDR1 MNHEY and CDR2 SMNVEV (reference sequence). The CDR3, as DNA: TGTGCCAGCAGTCTCTCAGGACAGGGCGGAGAAGCTTTCTTT. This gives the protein CASSLSGQGGEAFF.

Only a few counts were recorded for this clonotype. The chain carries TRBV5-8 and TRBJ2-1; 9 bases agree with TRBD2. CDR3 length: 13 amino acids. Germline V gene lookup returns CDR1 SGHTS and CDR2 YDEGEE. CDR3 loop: CAQAGGSYNEQFF. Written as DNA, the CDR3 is TGTGCTCAAGCGGGGGGATCCTACAATGAGCAGTTCTTC. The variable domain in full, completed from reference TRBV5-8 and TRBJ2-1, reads EAGVTQSPTHLIKTRGQQATLRCSPISGHTSVYWYQQALGLGLQFLLWYDEGEERNRGNFPPRFSGRQFPNYSSELNVNALELEDSALYLCAQAGGSYNEQFFGPGTRLTVL.

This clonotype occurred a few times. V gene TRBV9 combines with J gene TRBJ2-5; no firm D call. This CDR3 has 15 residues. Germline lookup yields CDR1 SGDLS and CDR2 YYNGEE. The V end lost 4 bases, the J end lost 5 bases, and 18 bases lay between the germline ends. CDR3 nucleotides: TGTGCCAGCAGCCCACCCACGGGCCTGGGTGAGACCCAGTACTTC. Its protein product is CASSPPTGLGETQYF.

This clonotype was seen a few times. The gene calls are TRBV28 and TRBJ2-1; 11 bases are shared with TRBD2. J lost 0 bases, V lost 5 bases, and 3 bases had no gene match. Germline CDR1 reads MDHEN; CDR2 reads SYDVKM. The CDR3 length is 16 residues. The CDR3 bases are TGTGCCAGCAGTACTAGCGGGGGACGCTCCTACAATGAGCAGTTCTTC. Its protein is CASSTSGGRSYNEQFF.

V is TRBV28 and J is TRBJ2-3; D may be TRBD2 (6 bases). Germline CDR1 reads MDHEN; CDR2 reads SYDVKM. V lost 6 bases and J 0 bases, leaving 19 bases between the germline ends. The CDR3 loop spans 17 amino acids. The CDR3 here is CASRRGIAEGSTDTQYF. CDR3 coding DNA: TGTGCCAGCAGACGGGGCATAGCGGAGGGGAGCACAGATACGCAGTATTTT. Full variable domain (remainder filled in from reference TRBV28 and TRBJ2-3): DVKVTQSSRYLVKRTGEKVFLECVQDMDHENMFWYRQDPGLGLRLIYFSYDVKMKEKGDIPEGYSVSREKKERFSLILESASTNQTSMYLCASRRGIAEGSTDTQYFGPGTRLTVL.

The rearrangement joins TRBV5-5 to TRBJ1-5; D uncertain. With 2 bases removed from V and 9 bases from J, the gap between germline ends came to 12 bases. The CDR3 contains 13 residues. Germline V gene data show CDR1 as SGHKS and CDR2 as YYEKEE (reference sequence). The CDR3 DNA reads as TGTGCCAGCAGCTTAGGGCAACGAGCGCCCCAGCATTTT. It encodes CASSLGQRAPQHF.

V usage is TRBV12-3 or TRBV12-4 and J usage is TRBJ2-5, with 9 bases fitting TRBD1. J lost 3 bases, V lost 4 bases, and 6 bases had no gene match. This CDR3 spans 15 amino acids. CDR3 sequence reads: CASSSGTGTEETQYF. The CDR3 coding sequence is TGTGCCAGCAGTTCGGGGACAGGGACTGAAGAGACCCAGTACTTC.

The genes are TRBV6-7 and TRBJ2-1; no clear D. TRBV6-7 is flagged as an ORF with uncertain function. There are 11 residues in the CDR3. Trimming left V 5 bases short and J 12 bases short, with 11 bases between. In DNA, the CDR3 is TGTGCCAGCAGTCCCGTAAGCTGGCAGTTCTTC. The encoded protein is CASSPVSWQFF.

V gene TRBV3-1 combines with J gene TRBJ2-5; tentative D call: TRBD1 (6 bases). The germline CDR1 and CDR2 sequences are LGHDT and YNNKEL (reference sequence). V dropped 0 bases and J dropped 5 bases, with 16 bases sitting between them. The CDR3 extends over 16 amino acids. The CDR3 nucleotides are TGTGCCAGCAGCCAAGATCTCTCAGGGGTGAGGGAGACCCAGTACTTC. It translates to CASSQDLSGVRETQYF.

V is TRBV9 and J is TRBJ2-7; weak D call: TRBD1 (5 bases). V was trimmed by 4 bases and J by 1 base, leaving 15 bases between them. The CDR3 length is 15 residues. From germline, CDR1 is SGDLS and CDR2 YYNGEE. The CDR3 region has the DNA TGTGCCAGCAGCCTAAGGGGTGGGAATTCCTACGAGCAGTACTTC. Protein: CASSLRGGNSYEQYF.

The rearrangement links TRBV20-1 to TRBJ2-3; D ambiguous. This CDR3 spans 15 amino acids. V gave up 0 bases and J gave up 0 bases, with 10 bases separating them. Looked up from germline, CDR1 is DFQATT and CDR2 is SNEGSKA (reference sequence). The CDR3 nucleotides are TGCAGTGCTAGAGATCGAGCCTCTAGCACAGATACGCAGTATTTT. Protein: CSARDRASSTDTQYF.

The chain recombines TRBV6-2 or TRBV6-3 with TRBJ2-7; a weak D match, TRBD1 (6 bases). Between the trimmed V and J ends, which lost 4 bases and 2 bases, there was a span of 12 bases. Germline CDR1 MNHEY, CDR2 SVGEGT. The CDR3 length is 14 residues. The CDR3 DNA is TGTGCCAGCAGTTTTACAGGGAACGCCTACGAGCAGTACTTC. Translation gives CASSFTGNAYEQYF.

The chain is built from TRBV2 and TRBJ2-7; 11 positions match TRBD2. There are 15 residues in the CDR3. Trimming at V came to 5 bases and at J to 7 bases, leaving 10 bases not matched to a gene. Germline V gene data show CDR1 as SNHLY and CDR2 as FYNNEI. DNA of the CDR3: TGTGCCAGCAGTCCCTCACCGGGACTAGCGGTGGAGCAGTACTTC. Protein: CASSPSPGLAVEQYF.

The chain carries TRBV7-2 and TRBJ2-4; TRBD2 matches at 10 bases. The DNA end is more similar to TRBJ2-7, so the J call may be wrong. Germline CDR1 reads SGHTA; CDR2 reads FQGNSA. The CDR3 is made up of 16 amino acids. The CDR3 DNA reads TGTGCCAGCAGCTGGACACGGACTAGCGGCAACTACGAGCAGTACTTC. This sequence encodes CASSWTRTSGNYEQYF.

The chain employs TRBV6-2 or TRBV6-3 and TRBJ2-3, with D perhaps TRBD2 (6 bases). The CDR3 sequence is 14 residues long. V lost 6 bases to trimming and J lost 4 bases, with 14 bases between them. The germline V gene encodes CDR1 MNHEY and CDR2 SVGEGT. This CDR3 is CASRKEGNADTQYF. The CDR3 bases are TGTGCCAGCAGAAAGGAGGGGAACGCAGATACGCAGTATTTT.

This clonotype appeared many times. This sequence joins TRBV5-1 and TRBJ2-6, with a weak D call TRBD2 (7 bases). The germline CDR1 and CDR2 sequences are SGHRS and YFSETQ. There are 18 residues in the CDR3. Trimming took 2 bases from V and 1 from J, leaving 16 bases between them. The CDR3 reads CASSLGGDRGSGANVLTF. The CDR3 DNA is TGCGCCAGCAGCTTAGGGGGGGACCGAGGATCTGGGGCCAACGTCCTGACTTTC.

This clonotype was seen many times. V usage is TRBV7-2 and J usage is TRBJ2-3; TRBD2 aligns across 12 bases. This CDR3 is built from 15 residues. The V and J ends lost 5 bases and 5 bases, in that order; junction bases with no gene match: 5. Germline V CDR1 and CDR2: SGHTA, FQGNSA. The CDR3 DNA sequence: TGTGCCAGCAGCGCTAGCGGGAGGGCCATAGATACGCAGTATTTT. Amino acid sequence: CASSASGRAIDTQYF.

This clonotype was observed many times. CDR3 nucleotides: TGTGCCAGCAGCCGGGACCGGGACTTCGGGGAGACCCAGTACTTC. Translation gives CASSRDRDFGETQYF. J is TRBJ2-5 and V is TRBV3-1; a weak D match, TRBD2 (6 bases). V was cut by 4 bases and J by 5 bases, with 17 bases left in between. There are 15 residues in the CDR3. Germline V gene data show CDR1 as LGHDT and CDR2 as YNNKEL (reference sequence).

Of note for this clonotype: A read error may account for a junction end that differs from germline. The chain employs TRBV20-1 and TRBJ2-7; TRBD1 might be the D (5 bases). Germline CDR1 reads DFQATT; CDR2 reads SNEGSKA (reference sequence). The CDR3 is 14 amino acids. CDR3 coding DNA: TGCAGTGCTGGAGAGGAACAGGTCTCCTACGAGCAGTACTTC. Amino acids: CSAGEEQVSYEQYF.

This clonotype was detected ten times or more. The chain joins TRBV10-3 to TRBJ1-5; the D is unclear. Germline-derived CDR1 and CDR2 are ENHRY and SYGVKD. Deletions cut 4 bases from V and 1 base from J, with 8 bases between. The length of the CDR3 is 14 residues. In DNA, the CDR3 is TGTGCCATCAGTGCAATAGACAGCAATCAGCCCCAGCATTTT. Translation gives CAISAIDSNQPQHF.

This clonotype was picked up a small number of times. CDR3 amino acids: CASSREFLYNEQFF. The CDR3 nucleotides read TGTGCCAGCAGCCGCGAGTTCCTCTACAATGAGCAGTTCTTC. V and J are TRBV27 and TRBJ2-1; no firm D call. Deletions cut 6 bases from V and 3 bases from J, with 12 bases between. Germline CDR1 and CDR2: MNHEY and SMNVEV (reference sequence). The CDR3 has 14 amino acids.

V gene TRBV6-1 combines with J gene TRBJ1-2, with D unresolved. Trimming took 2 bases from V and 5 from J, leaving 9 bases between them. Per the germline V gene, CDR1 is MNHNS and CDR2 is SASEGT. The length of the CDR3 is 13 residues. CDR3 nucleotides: TGTGCCAGCAGTGAACTTGAACAGTATGGCTACACCTTC. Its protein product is CASSELEQYGYTF.

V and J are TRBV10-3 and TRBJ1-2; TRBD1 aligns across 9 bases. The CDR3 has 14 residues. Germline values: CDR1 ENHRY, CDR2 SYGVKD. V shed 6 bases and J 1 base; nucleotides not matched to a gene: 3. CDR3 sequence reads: CAIRGTGINYGYTF. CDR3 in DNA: TGTGCCATCAGGGGGACAGGGATTAACTATGGCTACACCTTC.

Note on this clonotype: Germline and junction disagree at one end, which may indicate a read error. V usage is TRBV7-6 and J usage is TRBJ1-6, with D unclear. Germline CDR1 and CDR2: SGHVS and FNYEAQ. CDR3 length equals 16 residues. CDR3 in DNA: TGTGCCAGCAGTTTAGATGGGCCAGGTTCTGGCTCACCCCTCCACTTT. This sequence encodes CASSLDGPGSGSPLHF.

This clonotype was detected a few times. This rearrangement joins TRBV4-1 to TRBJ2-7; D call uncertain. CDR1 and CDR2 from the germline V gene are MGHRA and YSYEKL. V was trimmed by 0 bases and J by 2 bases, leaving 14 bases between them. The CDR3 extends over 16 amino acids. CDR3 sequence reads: CASSQERPQVTYEQYF. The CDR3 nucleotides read TGCGCCAGCAGCCAAGAGAGGCCGCAGGTTACCTACGAGCAGTACTTC.